What follows describes a single T cell receptor beta chain. Its antigen is not identified. The trim removed 7 bases at V and 6 bases at J, leaving 9 bases unmatched. Germline assignment: CDR1 SGHTA and CDR2 FQGNSA. The CDR3 covers 15 residues. The timepoints at which blood was sampled were baseline, cycle 4 day 1, and cycle 7 day 1. Method: immunoSEQ multiplex PCR; TCRdb's copy keeps in-frame clones and lacks some. The table records roughly 70,000 clones, about 87% of them present only once. This record belongs to a study of OX40 agonist ivuxolimab in advanced cancers. About the study: Prior checkpoint blockade (anti-PD-1, anti-PD-L1 or anti-CTLA-4) was permitted; 35% to 50% had it.

Study-level points and caveats: People who partly responded at 0.1-3.0 mg/kg had some of the least clonal expansion seen. In CD8+ T cells, expanded clones were on average more numerous than in CD4+.

This material consisted of CD4+ or CD8+ T cells sorted from blood, taken in a trial of the OX40 agonist ivuxolimab. The chain links TRBV7-2 to TRBJ1-6, with 7 bases aligning to TRBD1. The sequence was collected from an adult with an advanced solid tumor such as melanoma, head and neck, liver or kidney cancer. CDR3 in DNA: TGTGCCAGCATCGGCCTCCCAGGGGGTAATTCACCCCTCCACTTT. Protein: CASIGLPGGNSPLHF.